These 5 T cell receptor beta chains were all obtained from the same sample, sequenced in a study of cytomegalovirus exposure and HLA in healthy donors (dated by TCRdb to about 2017). Libraries were prepared through the immunoSEQ multiplex PCR assay. For the multiplex PCR, a mixture combining 60 forward primers for TCR Vbeta segments and 13 reverse primers for TCR Jbeta segments was used. TCRdb's version of the immuneACCESS table is confined to in-frame rearrangements and falls short of the full clone set. An unresolved V gene accounts for under half of the shortfall where checked; the remainder is of unknown origin. This sample lists around 160,000 clones; roughly 85% were detected once. 8.5% of the sample is taken by the ten largest. The sample consisted of PBMCs. These receptor sequences come from a male donor in good health and CMV-seropositive.

The chain carries TRBV29-1 and TRBJ2-7, with TRBD1 matching over 8 bases. Germline assignment: CDR1 SQVTM and CDR2 ANQGSEA. V shed 6 bases and J 0 bases; nucleotides not matched to a gene: 7. The CDR3 length is 14 residues. This CDR3 is CSVGSGTGSYEQYF. The CDR3 bases are TGCAGCGTGGGCTCCGGGACAGGCTCCTACGAGCAGTACTTC.

The chain couples TRBV6-5 to TRBJ1-5; D is possibly TRBD1 (6 bases). Germline V gene sequence: CDR1 MNHEY, CDR2 SVGAGI. This CDR3 has 16 residues. The V gene lost 0 bases and the J gene lost 2 bases, with 11 bases spanning the gap. CDR3 nucleotides: TGTGCCAGCAGTTACTCAGGGGGTGGCGGCAATCAGCCCCAGCATTTT. Its protein is CASSYSGGGGNQPQHF.

This chain uses TRBV7-2 with TRBJ2-7; 10 bases line up with TRBD2. Germline-derived CDR1 and CDR2 are SGHTA and FQGNSA. This CDR3 comprises 15 residues. V lost 1 base, J lost 4 bases, and 4 bases stayed unmatched. The CDR3 DNA is TGTGCCAGCAGCTTAGGGGGACTAGCGACTTACGAGCAGTACTTC. This sequence encodes CASSLGGLATYEQYF. Variable domain in full (rest from reference TRBV7-2 and TRBJ2-7): GAGVSQSPSNKVTEKGKDVELRCDPISGHTALYWYRQSLGQGLEFLIYFQGNSAPDKSGLPSDRFSAERTGGSVSTLTIQRTQQEDSAVYLCASSLGGLATYEQYFGPGTRLTVT.

The chain joins TRBV6-1 to TRBJ1-1; 7 positions agree with TRBD1. The CDR3 length is 14 residues. CDR1 MNHNS and CDR2 SASEGT come from the germline V gene. The V and J ends lost 5 bases and 1 base, in that order; junction bases with no gene match: 4. The DNA of the CDR3 is TGTGCCAGCAGTCGGACAGGCAAGAACACTGAAGCTTTCTTT. It is translated as CASSRTGKNTEAFF.

V gene TRBV27 combines with J gene TRBJ2-1; TRBD1 matches 10 bases. The V gene's germline CDR1 is MNHEY and CDR2 SMNVEV (reference sequence). Unmatched junction bases numbered 4, after V lost 4 bases and J lost 4 bases. The CDR3 is made up of 15 amino acids. The CDR3 loop reads CASSSDRGRYNEQFF. CDR3 DNA: TGTGCCAGCAGTTCGGACAGGGGGAGATACAATGAGCAGTTCTTC.